This T cell receptor (beta chain) was profiled in a study of technical replicates of blood from a few donors. Clones were read by immunoSEQ multiplex PCR, and TCRdb kept only the in-frame ones, dropping some. In the table there are some 89,000 clones, 85% to 95% of which are singletons. The V end lost 0 bases, the J end lost 1 base, and 7 bases lay between the germline ends. The germline CDR1 and CDR2 sequences are GTSNPN and SVGIG (reference sequence). The CDR3 extends over 14 amino acids. What was sequenced was T cells isolated from PBMCs. This TCR derives from a human donor in good health. This rearrangement joins TRBV30 to TRBJ1-5; D gene unclear. This chain's CDR3 is CAWSVALSNQPQHF. The CDR3 DNA is TGTGCCTGGAGTGTAGCTCTCAGCAATCAGCCCCAGCATTTT.